The clone carrying this T cell receptor beta chain came up a few times. Its target is unknown. The CDR3 is 15 residues long. Losses at the gene ends were 0 bases for V and 4 bases for J; bases not matched to a gene: 5. CDR1 is SGDLS and CDR2 is YYNGEE in the germline V gene. The entry originates in a study of response to subunit inactivated influenza vaccine. Broader study findings: Researchers suggested that each seasonal influenza vaccination recruits few new T cells.

TCRdb reanalysed the RT-PCR reads using MiXCR and keeps one entry per CDR3 protein. The profile shows 610,000 or so distinct CDR3 sequences, 14% of them singletons. The chain couples TRBV9 to TRBJ2-3; 7 bases fit TRBD2. The sample consisted of PBMCs from blood, taken 11 to 12 days after vaccination. The sequence was collected from a man in his fifties who received an inactivated influenza vaccine. CDR3 DNA sequence: TGTGCCAGCAGCGTAGTTGGGACTACGTCAGATACGCAGTATTTT. Its protein is CASSVVGTTSDTQYF.